The source of this TCR beta chain is a study of cytomegalovirus exposure and HLA in healthy donors. Each donor's status was that of a healthy bone marrow donor. This clone was counted only a few times. Primers included in the PCR were 60 Vbeta and 13 Jbeta primers. TCRdb's table, derived via immunoSEQ multiplex PCR, lists solely in-frame clones and lacks some. The table lists 100,000 to 150,000 clones, around 76% of them singletons. Material: PBMCs. This sequence was found in a male donor in good health and CMV-seronegative.

The CDR3 protein is CASSLSAQSATNEKLFF. As DNA, the CDR3 is TGTGCCAGCAGCTTGAGTGCACAGAGTGCAACTAATGAAAAACTGTTTTTT. The chain carries TRBV5-5 and TRBJ1-4; no clear D gene. The CDR3 spans 17 residues. V lost 1 base and J 0 bases, leaving 13 bases between the germline ends. Germline V lookup: CDR1 SGHKS, CDR2 YYEKEE (reference sequence).